This T cell receptor beta chain was sequenced in a study of TIL therapy for anti-PD-1-resistant metastatic lung cancer. Study summary: Patients had a median age of about 50 years (range roughly 35-80).

Notes on this clone: Its antigen is not known.

Indicated time point: pre-treatment sample, taken before nivolumab and TIL therapy. The immunoSEQ assay was v3. Some clones are missing from TCRdb's copy, which holds only in-frame ones; the method was immunoSEQ multiplex PCR. The data show about 59,000 clones, 73% seen once. The study's findings and limits: Infused TIL clonotypes partially replaced the baseline blood repertoire, then decayed over months.

The TCR comes from a person aged 25 to 79 with non-small cell lung cancer. The sequences come from blood, collected at baseline.

The CDR3 here is CASSLTGAKNIQYF. The CDR3 bases are TGTGCCAGCAGTCTGACAGGGGCTAAAAACATTCAGTACTTC. The rearrangement joins TRBV28 to TRBJ2-4; 8 bases agree with TRBD1. V lost 5 bases to trimming and J lost 4 bases; unmatched junction nucleotides: 4. Germline CDR1 and CDR2: MDHEN and SYDVKM. This CDR3 has 14 amino acids.